The 28 T cell receptor beta chains below all came from one sample that was sequenced in a study of CD8+CD57+ T cells in acquired aplastic anemia. All patients picked for sequencing had shown, by flow cytometry, an expansion of CD8+CD57+ cells. Template material for TCR beta VDJ and CDR3 profiling consisted of genomic DNA. TCRdb reprocessed the reads with MiXCR, giving one entry per CDR3 protein. The data hold around 430,000 distinct CDR3 sequences, with around 30% observed a single time. The source material was sorted CD4+, CD8+, or CD8+CD57+ T cells (not recorded which) from PBMCs. The receptors were gathered from a human donor with aplastic anemia.

The chain carries TRBV19 and TRBJ2-1; the D gene is possibly TRBD2 (6 bases). Germline V gene data show CDR1 as LNHDA and CDR2 as SQIVND (reference sequence). This CDR3 has 17 residues. V gave up 3 bases and J gave up 8 bases, with 23 bases separating them. Here the CDR3 DNA reads TGTGCCAGTAGTATGTGGCAGCTTAGCGGAGTTGCCGATGAGCAGTTCTTC. Protein product: CASSMWQLSGVADEQFF. The full variable domain, with the rest looked up from reference TRBV19 and TRBJ2-1, is DGGITQSPKYLFRKEGQNVTLSCEQNLNHDAMYWYRQDPGQGLRLIYYSQIVNDFQKGDIAEGYSVSREKKESFPLTVTSAQKNPTAFYLCASSMWQLSGVADEQFFGPGTRLTVL.

A remark on this clonotype: At one end the junction does not follow the germline gene, possibly because of a read error. The J gene is TRBJ2-2, the V gene TRBV5-4; no firm D call. Per the germline V gene, CDR1 is SGHNT and CDR2 is YYREEE (reference sequence). The CDR3 has 15 amino acids. This CDR3 reads CAGSLPTGNTGELFF. In DNA form, the CDR3 reads TGTGCCGGCAGCCTCCCGACCGGCAACACCGGGGAGCTGTTTTTT.

This clonotype has more than one count but fewer than ten. The rearrangement joins TRBV20-1 to TRBJ2-3; 8 bases align to TRBD2. This CDR3 has 16 amino acids. Germline lookup yields CDR1 DFQATT and CDR2 SNEGSKA (reference sequence). With V trimmed by 4 bases and J by 0 bases, 9 bases remained unmatched. DNA for the CDR3: TGCAGTGCTACACTACTAGCGGAACCTAGCACAGATACGCAGTATTTT. It is translated as CSATLLAEPSTDTQYF.

This chain links TRBV6-1 with TRBJ2-3; weak D call: TRBD2 (6 bases). CDR1 is MNHNS and CDR2 is SASEGT in the germline V gene. The CDR3 is 16 amino acids. Trimming pared 4 bases from V and 4 bases from J, leaving 18 bases between. This chain's CDR3 is CASSAKLASGADTQYF. For the CDR3, the DNA is TGTGCCAGCAGTGCCAAACTAGCATCGGGTGCAGATACGCAGTATTTT.

This clonotype showed up just a few times. The rearrangement uses TRBV12-3 or TRBV12-4 and TRBJ2-5, with D uncertain. With 6 bases removed from V and 5 bases from J, the gap between germline ends came to 10 bases. The CDR3 has 12 residues. Here the CDR3 DNA reads TGTGCCAGCAGAGACCCTGGGGAGACCCAGTACTTC. The encoded protein is CASRDPGETQYF.

There are many counts of this clonotype. The chain combines TRBV7-9 with TRBJ1-6; D may be TRBD1 (5 bases). V lost 3 bases and J lost 10, with 16 bases in between. The CDR3 length is 15 residues. Germline CDR1 reads SEHNR; CDR2 reads FQNEAQ (reference sequence). This CDR3 reads CASSLSQGAGSPLHF. The DNA for the CDR3 is TGTGCCAGCAGCTTGTCTCAGGGAGCAGGATCACCCCTCCACTTT. Using reference TRBV7-9 and TRBJ1-6 for the parts outside the CDR3, the full variable domain is DTGVSQNPRHKITKRGQNVTFRCDPISEHNRLYWYRQTLGQGPEFLTYFQNEAQLEKSRLLSDRFSAERPKGSFSTLEIQRTEQGDSAMYLCASSLSQGAGSPLHFGNGTRLTVT.

This clonotype showed up many times. The chain couples TRBV6-1 to TRBJ1-2; 7 bases match TRBD1. CDR3 length equals 13 residues. J was trimmed by 7 bases and V by 10 bases; bases with no gene match: 12. The germline CDR1 and CDR2 sequences are MNHNS and SASEGT. Here the CDR3 DNA reads TGTGCCACCCAGGTGGAGGGGGCGCGTGGCTACACCTTC. Its protein product is CATQVEGARGYTF.

This clonotype was counted a few times. This may arise from a read error, as a much more abundant clone is one base away. This chain uses TRBV7-2 with TRBJ2-3; D not certain. Germline-derived CDR1 and CDR2 are SGHTA and FQGNSA. CDR3 length: 12 amino acids. CDR3 sequence reads: CASGLGVYTQYF. The DNA for the CDR3 is TGTGCCAGCGGCTTAGGCGTATATACGCAGTATTTT.

The genes are TRBV5-6 and TRBJ1-1; D is undetermined. The CDR3 contains 15 residues. Trimming removed 1 base at V and 2 bases at J, with 12 bases between. Germline V gene data show CDR1 as SGHDT and CDR2 as YYEEEE. Written as DNA, the CDR3 is TGTGCCAGCAGCTTGCTCCGTAACGGTAACACTGAAGCTTTCTTT. Its protein product is CASSLLRNGNTEAFF.

CDR3 sequence (DNA): TGTGCCAGCAGCCGTACATACAGGGTATACTCTGGAAACACCATATATTTT. Translated: CASSRTYRVYSGNTIYF. The chain uses TRBV11-2 and TRBJ1-3; maybe TRBD1 (6 bases). Trimming left V 5 bases short and J 0 bases short, with 17 bases between. The CDR3 consists of 17 residues. Germline V lookup: CDR1 SGHAT, CDR2 FQNNGV. Full variable domain (remainder filled in from reference TRBV11-2 and TRBJ1-3): EAGVAQSPRYKIIEKRQSVAFWCNPISGHATLYWYQQILGQGPKLLIQFQNNGVVDDSQLPKDRFSAERLKGVDSTLKIQPAKLEDSAVYLCASSRTYRVYSGNTIYFGEGSWLTVV.

With respect to this clonotype: The junction departs from germline at one end; a sequencing error may be responsible. The chain is built from TRBV11-1 and TRBJ2-7; TRBD2 aligns across 8 bases. Germline loops: CDR1 SGHAT, CDR2 FQDESV (reference sequence). The CDR3 length is 18 residues. The CDR3 sequence is CASSLAVASGRLSYEQYF. CDR3 DNA: TGTGCCAGCAGTTTAGCGGTGGCTAGCGGGCGCCTATCCTACGAGCAGTACTTC.

This clonotype was seen a few times. V is TRBV6-2 or TRBV6-3 and J is TRBJ2-3, with D perhaps matching TRBD2 (6 bases). The germline CDR1 and CDR2 sequences are MNHEY and SVGEGT. Between the trimmed V and J ends, which lost 10 bases and 0 bases, there was a span of 14 bases. This CDR3 comprises 14 residues. The CDR3 is CATKEGPSTDTQYF. The CDR3 bases are TGTGCCACCAAGGAGGGCCCTAGCACAGATACGCAGTATTTT.

Points on this clonotype: This may arise from a read error, as a much more abundant clone is one base away. The CDR3 ends on some other residue instead of the conserved phenylalanine or tryptophan, so this is likely a read error. The chain links TRBV11-1 to TRBJ1-2, with TRBD1 matching over 12 bases. The V segment lost 4 bases and the J segment 8 bases; nucleotides outside the gene matches: 14. In germline, CDR1 is SGHAT, CDR2 FQDESV (reference sequence). The CDR3 is 17 amino acids. The CDR3 spells CASSSRDRGRWVEGYTL. The DNA for the CDR3 is TGTGCCAGCAGCTCCCGGGACAGGGGGCGCTGGGTGGAGGGCTACACCCTC.

The chain joins TRBV5-8 to TRBJ2-1; TRBD1 matches at 9 bases. Germline V CDR1 and CDR2: SGHTS, YDEGEE. This CDR3 spans 13 amino acids. V shed 4 bases and J 6 bases; nucleotides not matched to a gene: 2. This CDR3 is CASSQTGGNEQFF. The CDR3 DNA is TGTGCCAGCAGCCAGACAGGGGGCAATGAGCAGTTCTTC.

This clonotype was seen many times. The V and J genes are TRBV10-3 and TRBJ1-2; weak D call: TRBD1 (5 bases). Between the trimmed V and J ends, which lost 5 bases and 4 bases, there was a span of 17 bases. Germline V gives CDR1 ENHRY, CDR2 SYGVKD. CDR3 size: 15 residues. The CDR3 protein is CAISRDSLLFYGYTF. The CDR3 region has the DNA TGTGCCATCAGTAGAGACAGCTTATTATTCTATGGCTACACCTTC.

This clonotype was found many times. CDR3 nucleotides: TGTGCCAGTAGTATTAGTGGGACAGGGGTGTACGAGCAGTACTTC. The encoded protein is CASSISGTGVYEQYF. The chain joins TRBV19 to TRBJ2-7; TRBD1 matches at 10 bases. V lost 3 bases and J lost 4; bases outside the gene matches: 6. CDR1 is LNHDA and CDR2 is SQIVND in the germline V gene (reference sequence). There are 15 residues in the CDR3.

This clonotype has ten or more counts. The chain combines TRBV11-3 with TRBJ1-5; D is undetermined. Germline V gives CDR1 SGHNT, CDR2 YENEEA. This CDR3 region has 15 residues. V shed 0 bases and J shed 7 bases, with 13 bases lying between them. CDR3 DNA sequence: TGTGCCAGCAGCTTAGAGCCGGGCGCTAGACAGCCCCAGCATTTT. Its translation is CASSLEPGARQPQHF.

This clonotype was detected only a few times. The chain employs TRBV7-2 and TRBJ2-7; D is ambiguous. The V gene lost 5 bases and the J gene lost 5 bases, with 19 bases spanning the gap. This CDR3 comprises 15 residues. Germline CDR1 is SGHTA and CDR2 is FQGNSA. This CDR3 is CASSPILFSADEQYF. The DNA for the CDR3 is TGTGCCAGCAGCCCAATCTTATTTTCGGCGGACGAGCAGTACTTC.

This clonotype was recorded at least ten times. This chain connects TRBV12-3 or TRBV12-4 to TRBJ1-1; 7 nucleotides align to TRBD1. CDR3 length: 14 residues. The ends lost 5 bases at V and 11 bases at J; junction bases unmatched: 14. CDR3 in amino acids: CASSDRDSSFLAFF. CDR3 in DNA: TGTGCCAGCAGTGACCGGGACAGTTCATTTCTGGCTTTCTTT.

The table lists this clonotype with a few counts. The gene calls are TRBV16 and TRBJ1-1; D is undetermined. CDR3 length equals 15 residues. CDR1 KGHSY and CDR2 FQNENV come from the germline V gene. V was pared by 1 base and J by 1 base, with 10 bases between. This CDR3 is CASSQLGGENTEAFF. Written as DNA, the CDR3 is TGTGCCAGCAGCCAATTGGGCGGTGAGAACACTGAAGCTTTCTTT.

This clonotype appeared many times. The chain couples TRBV15 to TRBJ1-3; D ambiguous. V lost 1 base and J lost 4, with 14 bases in between. The CDR3 sequence is 16 residues long. Germline V CDR1 and CDR2: LNHNV, YYDKDF (reference sequence). CDR3 DNA sequence: TGTGCCACCAGCAGAGTATATGGGATAGCGGGAAACACCATATATTTT. It yields the protein CATSRVYGIAGNTIYF.

The rearrangement links TRBV5-1 to TRBJ1-1, with 7 bases lining up with TRBD1. The CDR3 length is 14 residues. Trimming at V came to 0 bases and at J to 6 bases, leaving 5 bases not matched to a gene. Per the germline V gene, CDR1 is SGHRS and CDR2 is YFSETQ. The CDR3 DNA is TGCGCCAGCAGCTTGGGACAGGGTAACGCTGAAGCTTTCTTT. As protein: CASSLGQGNAEAFF.

This clonotype has more than one count but fewer than ten. The CDR3 does not close with the conserved phenylalanine or tryptophan, likely indicating a read error. The gene calls are TRBV25-1 and TRBJ2-7, with no clear D. V dropped 6 bases and J dropped 0 bases, with 15 bases sitting between them. The CDR3 contains 15 residues. CDR1 MGHDK and CDR2 SYGVNS come from the germline V gene. The DNA of the CDR3 is TGTGCCAGCAGCCAATTGGGGTGGAACTCCTACGAGCAGTACCTC. Protein: CASSQLGWNSYEQYL.

This clonotype has just a few counts. The V call is TRBV9, the J call TRBJ2-3, with D uncertain. Trimming took 0 bases from V and 0 from J, leaving 11 bases between them. The CDR3 sequence is 16 residues long. The germline V gene encodes CDR1 SGDLS and CDR2 YYNGEE. The CDR3 protein is CASSVDPVGSTDTQYF. In DNA form, the CDR3 reads TGTGCCAGCAGCGTAGACCCTGTCGGGAGCACAGATACGCAGTATTTT. Full variable domain (outside the CDR3, taken from reference TRBV9 and TRBJ2-3): DSGVTQTPKHLITATGQRVTLRCSPRSGDLSVYWYQQSLDQGLQFLIQYYNGEERAKGNILERFSAQQFPDLHSELNLSSLELGDSALYFCASSVDPVGSTDTQYFGPGTRLTVL.

This clonotype was counted only a few times. The chain links TRBV25-1 to TRBJ2-5; D may correspond to TRBD1 or TRBD2 (5 bases each). Trimming stripped 8 bases from V and 5 bases from J, with 21 bases between. The CDR3 covers 15 residues. Germline V gives CDR1 MGHDK, CDR2 SYGVNS. CDR3: CASRPPGTGLETQYF. In nucleotides, the CDR3 is TGTGCCAGCCGACCCCCAGGGACCGGGTTGGAGACCCAGTACTTC.

This clonotype occurred many times. The chain couples TRBV20-1 to TRBJ1-5; D is perhaps TRBD1 (6 bases). CDR3 size: 14 residues. Germline V CDR1 and CDR2: DFQATT, SNEGSKA (reference sequence). V lost 4 bases and J lost 1, with 11 bases in between. CDR3 sequence (DNA): TGCAGTGCTAACAGGGTAAAAAGCAATCAGCCCCAGCATTTT. It translates to CSANRVKSNQPQHF.

About this clonotype: Given a much more abundant clone one base away, this may be a read error. The V gene is TRBV7-7, the J gene TRBJ2-5; possibly TRBD2 for D (6 bases). Germline CDR1 is SSHAT and CDR2 is FNYEAQ (reference sequence). This CDR3 has 14 residues. CDR3 sequence reads: CASSLSRVGGTQYF. The DNA of the CDR3 is TGTGCTAGCAGCTTATCAAGGGTGGGGGGGACCCAGTACTTC. Variable domain in full (rest from reference TRBV7-7 and TRBJ2-5): GAGVSQSPRYKVTKRGQDVTLRCDPISSHATLYWYQQALGQGPEFLTYFNYEAQPDKSGLPSDRFSAERPEGSISTLTIQRTEQRDSAMYRCASSLSRVGGTQYFGPGTRLLVL.

This clonotype was counted many times. This chain links TRBV10-3 with TRBJ2-1; 11 bases fit TRBD1. CDR1 and CDR2 (germline): ENHRY, SYGVKD. V shed 2 bases, J shed 4 bases, and the junction held 4 bases outside the gene matches. The CDR3 runs to 16 residues. The CDR3 here is CAISERDRGFYNEQFF. The CDR3 nucleotides read TGTGCCATCAGTGAGCGGGACAGGGGGTTTTACAATGAGCAGTTCTTC.